The present TCR beta chain was sequenced within a study of blood T cells in healthy people across ages. This clonotype was counted many times. Combining a sample-barcoded 5' primer with a J-beta primer mix, a second PCR ran for roughly 7 to 11 cycles. A single record per CDR3 protein comes from TCRdb applying MiXCR to the 5' RACE reads. In the table there are fewer than 2 million distinct CDR3 sequences, 39% of which are singletons. Isolation yielded PBMCs, at least 7 million per sample, in every case. Trimming stripped 4 bases from V and 4 bases from J, with 19 bases between. This CDR3 has 16 residues. Germline V gives CDR1 LGHNA, CDR2 YSLEER.

The TCR was taken from a human donor in good health. The rearrangement links TRBV4-3 to TRBJ1-2; tentative D call: TRBD1 (5 bases). The sample taken for sequencing was blood. Written as DNA, the CDR3 is TGCGCCAGCAGCCCCGGGACGGCCGTTTCATTCTATGGCTACACCTTC. Encoded protein: CASSPGTAVSFYGYTF.